These T cell receptor beta chains were read from a single sample in a study of cytomegalovirus exposure and HLA in healthy donors. The repertoire was sequenced with immunoSEQ multiplex PCR; TCRdb's copy has only in-frame clones and lacks some. The table shows 130,000 or so clones, with around 10% occurring only once. Sequencing input: PBMCs. The receptors derive from a woman between 35 and 50 years old in good health and CMV-seropositive. CDR3s include the opening cysteine and the closing phenylalanine or tryptophan. The D gene is left open where the match is weak. Clone size is not always given. Where it is, it says once, few, many or a class for expanded clones.

j_call | clone_size | d_call | v_call | cdr3_nt | cdr3_aa
TRBJ2-6 | . | . | TRBV5-4 | TGTGCCAGCAGCTTACGGACAGCTGGGGCCAACGTCCTGACTTTC | CASSLRTAGANVLTF
TRBJ2-7 | few | . | TRBV6-1 | TGTGCCAGCAGTAGTGACAGTGGAGGGTACGAGCAGTACTTC | CASSSDSGGYEQYF
TRBJ2-7 | . | TRBD1 | TRBV4-1 | TGCGCCAGCAGCCAAGAACGAGGACAGGGGGCTTACGAGCAGTACTTC | CASSQERGQGAYEQYF
TRBJ2-7 | . | TRBD2 | TRBV6-4 | TGTGCCAGCAGGGGACTAGCCCACTTGACCTCCTACGAGCAGTACTTC | CASRGLAHLTSYEQYF
TRBJ2-7 | . | . | TRBV29-1 | TGCAGCGTGGGGGACACTTACGAGCAGTACTTC | CSVGDTYEQYF
TRBJ2-5 | few | TRBD1 | TRBV5-8 | TGTGCCAGCAGCTTGGGGGACAGGGAGCAAGAGACCCAGTACTTC | CASSLGDREQETQYF
TRBJ1-1 | . | . | TRBV7-3 | TGTGCCGGCAGCTTGACGGGGGGATACACTGAAGCTTTCTTT | CAGSLTGGYTEAFF
TRBJ2-3 | . | TRBD2 | TRBV5-6 | TGTGCCAGCAGCTGGGGGACTAGCGGGGGGGGCACAGATACGCAGTATTTT | CASSWGTSGGGTDTQYF
TRBJ1-4 | many | . | TRBV5-6 | TGTGCCAGCAGCTTCGGCGACACGAACGAAAAACTGTTTTTT | CASSFGDTNEKLFF
TRBJ1-2 | few | . | TRBV2 | TGTGCCAGCAAGCTAGAGGCAGGGGACTATGGCTACACCTTC | CASKLEAGDYGYTF
TRBJ1-1 | few | . | TRBV29-1 | TGCAGCGTCTCCTGGGGGGACACTGAAGCTTTCTTT | CSVSWGDTEAFF
TRBJ2-2 | . | TRBD2 | TRBV11-2 | TGTGCCAGCAGCTTCGGGCTAGCGGGTATCACCGGGGAGCTGTTTTTT | CASSFGLAGITGELFF
TRBJ1-5 | few | . | TRBV18 | TGTGCCAGCTCACCACCCCAGCAGCCCCAGCATTTT | CASSPPQQPQHF
TRBJ2-2 | few | TRBD1 | TRBV29-1 | TGCAGCGTTGTGGACAGGGCCGCCGGGGAGCTGTTTTTT | CSVVDRAAGELFF
TRBJ2-7 | . | TRBD1 | TRBV5-1 | TGCGCCAGCAGCTTGGAAGGGACAGGGGACGAGCAGTACTTC | CASSLEGTGDEQYF
TRBJ1-1 | few | TRBD1 | TRBV10-3 | TGTGCCATCAGTTCCAACGAGGACAGGCCTAACACTGAAGCTTTCTTT | CAISSNEDRPNTEAFF